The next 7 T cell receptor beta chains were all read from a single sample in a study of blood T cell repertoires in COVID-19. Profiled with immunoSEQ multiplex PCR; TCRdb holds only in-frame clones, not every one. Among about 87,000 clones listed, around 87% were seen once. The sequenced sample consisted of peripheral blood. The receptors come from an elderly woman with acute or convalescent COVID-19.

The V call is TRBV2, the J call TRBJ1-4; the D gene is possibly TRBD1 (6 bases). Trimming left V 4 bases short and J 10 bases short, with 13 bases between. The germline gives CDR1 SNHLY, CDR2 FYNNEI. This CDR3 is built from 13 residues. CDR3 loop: CASSGDKRAKLFF. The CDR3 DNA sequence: TGTGCCAGCAGTGGGGACAAGAGGGCAAAACTGTTTTTT.

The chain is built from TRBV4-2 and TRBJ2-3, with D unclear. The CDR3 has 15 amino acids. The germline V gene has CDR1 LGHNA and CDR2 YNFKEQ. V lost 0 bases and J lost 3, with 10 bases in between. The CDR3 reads CASSQEWPGTDTQYF. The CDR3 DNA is TGTGCCAGCAGCCAAGAATGGCCAGGAACAGATACGCAGTATTTT.

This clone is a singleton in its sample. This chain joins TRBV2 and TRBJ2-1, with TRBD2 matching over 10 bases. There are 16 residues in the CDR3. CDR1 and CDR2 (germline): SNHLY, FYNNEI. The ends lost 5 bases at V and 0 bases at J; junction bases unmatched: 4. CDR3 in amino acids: CASSILAGSSYNEQFF. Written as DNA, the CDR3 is TGTGCCAGCAGTATACTAGCGGGAAGCTCCTACAATGAGCAGTTCTTC. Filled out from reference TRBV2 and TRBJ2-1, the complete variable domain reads EPEVTQTPSHQVTQMGQEVILRCVPISNHLYFYWYRQILGQKVEFLVSFYNNEISEKSEIFDDQFSVERPDGSNFTLKIRSTKLEDSAMYFCASSILAGSSYNEQFFGPGTRLTVL.

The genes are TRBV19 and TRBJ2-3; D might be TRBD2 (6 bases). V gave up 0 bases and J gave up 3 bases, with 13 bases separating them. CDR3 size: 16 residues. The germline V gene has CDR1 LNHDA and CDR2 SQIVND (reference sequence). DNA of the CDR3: TGTGCCAGTAGTATAGATTGGGCGGGGAGTACAGATACGCAGTATTTT. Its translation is CASSIDWAGSTDTQYF.

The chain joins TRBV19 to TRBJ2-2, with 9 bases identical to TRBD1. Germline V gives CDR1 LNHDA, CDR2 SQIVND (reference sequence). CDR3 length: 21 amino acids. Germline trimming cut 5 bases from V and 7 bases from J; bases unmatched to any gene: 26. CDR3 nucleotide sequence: TGTGCCAGTAGTTATCAAATTGGCTTAGAAGAGGGGACAGGGCAGAACGGGGAGCTGTTTTTT. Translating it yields CASSYQIGLEEGTGQNGELFF. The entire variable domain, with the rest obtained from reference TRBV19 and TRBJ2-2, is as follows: DGGITQSPKYLFRKEGQNVTLSCEQNLNHDAMYWYRQDPGQGLRLIYYSQIVNDFQKGDIAEGYSVSREKKESFPLTVTSAQKNPTAFYLCASSYQIGLEEGTGQNGELFFGEGSRLTVL.

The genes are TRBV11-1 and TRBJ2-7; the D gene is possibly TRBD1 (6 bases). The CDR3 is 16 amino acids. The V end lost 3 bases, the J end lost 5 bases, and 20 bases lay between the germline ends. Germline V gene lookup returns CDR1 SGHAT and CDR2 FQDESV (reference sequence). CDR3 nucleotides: TGTGCCAGCAGCTTGGGGGCTGGGCAGGGGTCCCACGAGCAGTACTTC. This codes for CASSLGAGQGSHEQYF.

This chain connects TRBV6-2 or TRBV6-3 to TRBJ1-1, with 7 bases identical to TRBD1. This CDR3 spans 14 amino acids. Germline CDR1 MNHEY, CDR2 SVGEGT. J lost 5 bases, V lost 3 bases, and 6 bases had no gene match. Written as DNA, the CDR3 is TGTGCCAGCAGTTATGCGACAGGGAGGACTGAAGCTTTCTTT. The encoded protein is CASSYATGRTEAFF.